This T cell receptor (beta chain) is from a study of CD8 T cells in ankylosing spondylitis. Findings of the study overall: Roughly eight highly homologous variants formed a TCR beta motif that appeared characteristic of ankylosing spondylitis blood.

TCRdb recomputed calls from the 5' RACE reads with MiXCR, one row per CDR3 protein. The table lists around 890,000 distinct CDR3 sequences, 12% of them singletons. Germline V gene lookup returns CDR1 SGHRS and CDR2 YFSETQ. V lost 1 base, J lost 4 bases, and 12 bases lay in between. The CDR3 has 14 residues. In the case of this clonotype: Its specificity is unknown.

Sequencing was carried out using blood, either unsorted or a sorted T cell fraction (not recorded which). The clonotype comes from a male donor with ankylosing spondylitis. V is TRBV5-1 and J is TRBJ2-7; TRBD2 might be the D (5 bases). CDR3 protein: CASSLTSSTYEQYF. The CDR3 nucleotides are TGCGCCAGCAGCTTGACTAGTAGTACATACGAGCAGTACTTC.